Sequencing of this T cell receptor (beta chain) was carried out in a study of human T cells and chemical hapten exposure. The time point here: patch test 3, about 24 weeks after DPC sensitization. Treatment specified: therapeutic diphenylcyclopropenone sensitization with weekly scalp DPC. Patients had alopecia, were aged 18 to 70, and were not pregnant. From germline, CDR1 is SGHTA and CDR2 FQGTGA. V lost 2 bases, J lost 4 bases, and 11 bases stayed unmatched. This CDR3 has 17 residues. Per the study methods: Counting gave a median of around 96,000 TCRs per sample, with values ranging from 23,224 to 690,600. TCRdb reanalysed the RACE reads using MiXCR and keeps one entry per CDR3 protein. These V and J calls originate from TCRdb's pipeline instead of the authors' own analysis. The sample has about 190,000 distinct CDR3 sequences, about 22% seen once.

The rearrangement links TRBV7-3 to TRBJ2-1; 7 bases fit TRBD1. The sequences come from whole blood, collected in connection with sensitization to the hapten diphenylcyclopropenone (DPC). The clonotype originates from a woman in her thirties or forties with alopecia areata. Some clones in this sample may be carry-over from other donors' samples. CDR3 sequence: CASSLVATGQPYNEQFF. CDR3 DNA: TGTGCCAGCAGCTTAGTTGCCACGGGACAGCCTTACAATGAGCAGTTCTTC.